This note documents a single T cell receptor beta chain sequence. The target antigen is unknown. This sample is part of a study of cytomegalovirus exposure and HLA in healthy donors. The study, taken as a whole, reports: Reported findings show TCR beta sequences accurately forecast HLA-A and HLA-B alleles in most subjects.

The PCR had 60 Vbeta and 13 Jbeta primers. The protocol was immunoSEQ multiplex PCR, while the TCRdb copy is restricted to in-frame clones and leaves out a portion. The table shows around 99,000 clones, with roughly three quarters occurring only once. Germline V lookup: CDR1 LGHNA, CDR2 YSLEER. Trimming took 0 bases from V and 13 from J, leaving 10 bases between them. CDR3 size: 13 residues. The chain recombines TRBV4-3 with TRBJ1-6; D possibly corresponds to TRBD1 (6 bases). Sequencing was performed on PBMCs. The origin of this receptor is a woman between 45 and 60 years old in good health and CMV-seropositive. The CDR3 region has the DNA TGCGCCAGCAGCCAAGAACAGGGATCGCCCCTCCACTTT. Translated, it gives CASSQEQGSPLHF.